The clone carrying this T cell receptor (beta chain) was seen a handful of times. The data were taken from a study of long-term antiretroviral therapy in people with HIV. Specimens retained 1-10 million cryopreserved PBMC preceding DNA extraction. Assay version v3.0 of immunoSEQ was used, and it was run at survey level. The method was immunoSEQ multiplex PCR; TCRdb's version includes in-frame clones alone and lacks a portion of them. The sample holds more than 15,000 clones, about four fifths seen once. This sequence was found in a man aged 25-40 years with HIV. Here the sequenced sample was unsorted PBMCs, taken at the start of antiretroviral therapy.

The CDR3 here is CASSLAANSGANVLTF. The CDR3 DNA is TGTGCCAGCAGTTTAGCTGCGAACTCTGGGGCCAACGTCCTGACTTTC. The rearrangement uses TRBV27 and TRBJ2-6; D is unresolved. Germline values: CDR1 MNHEY, CDR2 SMNVEV (reference sequence). The CDR3 covers 16 residues. The V gene lost 2 bases and the J gene lost 0 bases, with 8 bases spanning the gap.